These T cell receptor beta chains were read from a single sample in a study of regulatory T cells in long-lasting Graves disease. TCRdb used MiXCR to reprocess the multiplex PCR reads, holding one entry per CDR3 protein. The sample has about 450,000 distinct CDR3 sequences; around 22% are singletons. The starting material was peripheral blood mononuclear cells (PBMCs), obtained when the disease was refractory, from a patient treated with antithyroid drugs. The receptors originated from a female donor with Graves disease. Both conserved end residues are part of each CDR3. The D gene is left open where the match is weak. The size field is filled for only some rows; it gives once, few, many or a size class.

>TRBJ2-7|few|TRBV20-1|-
TGCAGTGCTAGAGATCGTGGCCGAATCTACGAGCAGTACTTC
CSARDRGRIYEQYF
>TRBJ1-5|-|TRBV5-5|TRBD1
TGTGCCAGCAGCAGACAGGGAGAGAATCAGCCCCAGCATTTT
CASSRQGENQPQHF
>TRBJ1-4|-|TRBV6-1|-
TGTGCCAGCAGGCAGGGTGGGGAAGAAAAACTGTTTTTT
CASRQGGEEKLFF
>TRBJ1-2|-|TRBV28|TRBD1
TGTGCCAGCAGTTTGGGGACAGGGGCCGTCCATGGCTACACCTTC
CASSLGTGAVHGYTF
>TRBJ1-1|once|TRBV19|-
TGTGCCAGTGGTATAGCTCCGGTGAACACTGAAGCTTTCTTT
CASGIAPVNTEAFF
>TRBJ2-2|-|TRBV2|TRBD1
TGTGCCAGCAGTATCCGGGACAGCTGGAACACCGGGGAGCTGTTTTTT
CASSIRDSWNTGELFF
>TRBJ2-7|-|TRBV10-3|-
TGTGCCACCCAAGGCGTCGCCTACGAGCAGTACTTC
CATQGVAYEQYF
>TRBJ1-1|-|TRBV30|-
TGTGCCTGGAGTGTTTTTGGGGTGAACACTGAAGCTTTCTTT
CAWSVFGVNTEAFF
>TRBJ2-5|-|TRBV10-3|-
TGTGCCATCAGTGAGCAGTTATCGGGAGTTGAGACCCAGTACTTC
CAISEQLSGVETQYF
>TRBJ2-7|many|TRBV28|-
TGTGCCAGCAGTTCACGGGACATATTCTACGAGCAGTACTTC
CASSSRDIFYEQYF
>TRBJ2-5|many|TRBV6-1|TRBD1
TGTGCCAGCAGTGAAGTAGACAGGGTAGCCCAAGAGACCCAGTACTTC
CASSEVDRVAQETQYF
>TRBJ2-6|-|TRBV7-3|TRBD1
TGTGCCAGCAGCTTCGGCCGCGGGACAGGGGGCCTTCCTGGGGCCAACGTCCTGACTTTC
CASSFGRGTGGLPGANVLTF
>TRBJ1-1|few|TRBV3-1|-
TGTGCCAGCAGCCAGTCGAGCATGGCTTTCTTT
CASSQSSMAFF
>TRBJ1-2|-|TRBV6-1|TRBD1
TGTGCCAGCAGCAGACAGGGTGCGGGCTACACCTTC
CASSRQGAGYTF
>TRBJ2-7|-|TRBV6-2/TRBV6-3|TRBD2
TGTGCCAGCAGTTACTTAGGACTAGAAAGCTCCTACGAGCAGTACTTC
CASSYLGLESSYEQYF
>TRBJ2-5|many|TRBV11-2|TRBD2
TGTGCCAGCAGCTTACGGGGGGTAGCGTCGGCGGAGACCCAGTACTTC
CASSLRGVASAETQYF
>TRBJ1-1|few|TRBV5-1|-
TGCGCCAGCAGCTTGAGAGAGGGGTGGAACACTGAAGCTTTCTTT
CASSLREGWNTEAFF
>TRBJ1-5|many|TRBV29-1|-
TGCAGCGTCGCCGGCACAGACGGTTTGAGCAATCAGCCCCAGCATTTT
CSVAGTDGLSNQPQHF
>TRBJ1-1|few|TRBV7-9|-
TGTGCCAGCAGCTTAATAGGGGGGTACACTGAAGCTTTCTTT
CASSLIGGYTEAFF
>TRBJ1-1|-|TRBV6-1|-
TGTGCCAGCACGCTCCGGACTGAAGCTTTCTTT
CASTLRTEAFF
>TRBJ2-2|-|TRBV18|-
TGTGCCAGCTCACCACTTATCGACACCGGGGAGCTGTTTTTT
CASSPLIDTGELFF
>TRBJ2-7|-|TRBV7-9|-
TGTGCCAGCAGCTCCCGGGACGGGCCTGTGGAGTACTTC
CASSSRDGPVEYF
>TRBJ2-1|-|TRBV6-2/TRBV6-3|-
TGTGCTTCGGTCCGGTCTAACAATGAGCAGTTCTTC
CASVRSNNEQFF
>TRBJ1-1|-|TRBV7-9|-
TGTGCCAGCAGCTTAGCCCGTGGGACGATTAGTTTCATGAACACTGAAGCTTTCTTT
CASSLARGTISFMNTEAFF
>TRBJ2-5|-|TRBV7-9|-
TGTGCCAGCAGCTTCGAAATGCAAGAGACCCAGTACTTC
CASSFEMQETQYF